The 7 T cell receptor beta chains below all came from one sample that was sequenced in a study of response to subunit inactivated influenza vaccine. TCRdb reprocessed the RT-PCR reads via MiXCR and lists one record per CDR3 protein. Of hundreds of thousands of distinct CDR3 sequences in the sample, approximately 7.7% were seen once. The specimen was PBMCs from blood, collected around 25 months after vaccination. These receptors were obtained from a man in his fifties or sixties who received an inactivated influenza vaccine.

This clonotype was seen a handful of times. The CDR3 DNA reads TGCGCCAGCAGCTTGGTCGGACAGTCTGGCTACACCTTC. The encoded protein is CASSLVGQSGYTF. This sequence joins TRBV5-1 and TRBJ1-2, with a weak D call TRBD1 (6 bases). The CDR3 spans 13 residues. Per the germline V gene, CDR1 is SGHRS and CDR2 is YFSETQ. The ends were cut back, 0 bases at V and 7 bases at J, with 10 bases in the middle.

There are many counts of this clonotype. The V and J genes are TRBV7-9 and TRBJ1-2; D unclear. CDR1 is SEHNR and CDR2 is FQNEAQ in the germline V gene (reference sequence). The V and J ends lost 5 bases and 5 bases respectively, with 12 bases between them. The CDR3 totals 13 residues. CDR3 in amino acids: CASSPGDLYGYTF. The CDR3 DNA reads as TGTGCCAGCAGCCCCGGTGATTTGTATGGCTACACCTTC.

This clonotype was recorded many times. The genes are TRBV4-2 and TRBJ2-1; D gene unclear. From germline, CDR1 is LGHNA and CDR2 YNFKEQ. This CDR3 has 16 amino acids. The V and J ends lost 1 base and 7 bases respectively, with 17 bases between them. The CDR3 sequence is CASSQAARPVVNEQFF. DNA for the CDR3: TGTGCCAGCAGCCAAGCGGCAAGACCCGTTGTTAATGAGCAGTTCTTC.

This clonotype was seen only a few times. The chain links TRBV7-8 to TRBJ1-1; unclear D gene. The V gene's germline CDR1 is SGHVS and CDR2 FQNEAQ. The CDR3 spans 13 residues. Deletions cut 6 bases from V and 2 bases from J, with 10 bases between. CDR3 loop: CASSWRSNTEAFF. The CDR3 nucleotides read TGTGCCAGCAGTTGGAGGTCCAACACTGAAGCTTTCTTT.

Turning to this clonotype: A clone one base away is much larger, so this may be a read error. The chain has TRBV29-1 and TRBJ1-1; D remains unclear. The CDR3 contains 12 residues. Germline V CDR1 and CDR2: SQVTM, ANQGSEA. The CDR3 sequence is CSVSNPNAEAFF. The CDR3 DNA sequence: TGCAGCGTTTCCAATCCGAACGCTGAAGCTTTCTTT.

This clonotype has just a few counts. The V and J genes are TRBV5-1 and TRBJ2-1; D is undetermined. This CDR3 has 15 amino acids. CDR1 is SGHRS, CDR2 YFSETQ, per germline. Between the trimmed V and J ends, which lost 4 bases and 1 base, there was a span of 12 bases. Written as DNA, the CDR3 is TGCGCCAGCAGCCCGCCGGACGGTTCCTACAATGAGCAGTTCTTC. Protein: CASSPPDGSYNEQFF.

This clonotype was observed at least ten times. The chain recombines TRBV12-3 or TRBV12-4 with TRBJ1-5; D not resolved. The V end was cut by 4 bases, the J end by 6 bases, with 7 bases between. The CDR3 is 12 amino acids. CDR3: CASSSVGQPQHF. The CDR3 nucleotides read TGTGCCAGCAGTTCGGTGGGTCAGCCCCAGCATTTT.